Below are 5 T cell receptor beta chains sequenced from a single sample in a study of blood T cell repertoires in COVID-19. TCRdb's copy holds only in-frame clones and misses some; the assay was immunoSEQ multiplex PCR. The table lists more than 45,000 clones, 80% to 90% of them singletons. The sample comprised peripheral blood. Receptors originate from a man aged 55 to 70 with acute or convalescent COVID-19.

This clone was counted once. The chain recombines TRBV11-2 with TRBJ2-3; 11 nucleotides agree with TRBD2. This CDR3 has 18 residues. Germline V lookup: CDR1 SGHAT, CDR2 FQNNGV. V shed 2 bases and J 9 bases; nucleotides not matched to a gene: 16. CDR3: CASSLLSGRAPGMETQYF. CDR3 in DNA: TGTGCCAGCAGCTTACTTAGCGGGAGGGCCCCGGGGATGGAGACGCAGTATTTT.

The rearrangement joins TRBV5-1 to TRBJ1-4; TRBD1 matches at 9 bases. The germline V gene has CDR1 SGHRS and CDR2 YFSETQ. With 4 bases clipped from V and 3 bases from J, the junction kept 4 bases outside the gene matches. CDR3 length: 15 amino acids. CDR3 protein: CASSRGQGANEKLFF. The CDR3 DNA reads as TGCGCCAGCAGCAGGGGACAGGGAGCTAATGAAAAACTGTTTTTT.

This chain links TRBV11-3 with TRBJ2-2, with 8 bases matching TRBD2. The germline CDR1 and CDR2 sequences are SGHNT and YENEEA. The trim removed 5 bases at V and 4 bases at J, leaving 6 bases unmatched. CDR3 length: 15 residues. DNA of the CDR3: TGTGCCAGCAGCCCTTCCGCGGGGGGCACCGGGGAGCTGTTTTTT. Protein sequence: CASSPSAGGTGELFF.

The DNA for the CDR3 is TGTGCCAGCAGTTTGACAGGGTCCGAAGGCACCGGGGAGCTGTTTTTT. Protein: CASSLTGSEGTGELFF. V usage is TRBV2 and J usage is TRBJ2-2; 7 bases are a match to TRBD1. The CDR3 covers 16 residues. CDR1 is SNHLY, CDR2 FYNNEI, per germline. The V and J ends lost 5 bases and 4 bases, in that order; junction bases with no gene match: 10.

V is TRBV27 and J is TRBJ2-3; 12 bases fit TRBD1. CDR3 length equals 18 residues. The ends lost 3 bases at V and 6 bases at J; junction bases unmatched: 13. Germline V CDR1 and CDR2: MNHEY, SMNVEV (reference sequence). CDR3 in DNA: TGTGCCAGCAGTTTCCGCTCGGGACAGGGGGCGACGGTGGATACGCAGTATTTT. Its translation: CASSFRSGQGATVDTQYF.